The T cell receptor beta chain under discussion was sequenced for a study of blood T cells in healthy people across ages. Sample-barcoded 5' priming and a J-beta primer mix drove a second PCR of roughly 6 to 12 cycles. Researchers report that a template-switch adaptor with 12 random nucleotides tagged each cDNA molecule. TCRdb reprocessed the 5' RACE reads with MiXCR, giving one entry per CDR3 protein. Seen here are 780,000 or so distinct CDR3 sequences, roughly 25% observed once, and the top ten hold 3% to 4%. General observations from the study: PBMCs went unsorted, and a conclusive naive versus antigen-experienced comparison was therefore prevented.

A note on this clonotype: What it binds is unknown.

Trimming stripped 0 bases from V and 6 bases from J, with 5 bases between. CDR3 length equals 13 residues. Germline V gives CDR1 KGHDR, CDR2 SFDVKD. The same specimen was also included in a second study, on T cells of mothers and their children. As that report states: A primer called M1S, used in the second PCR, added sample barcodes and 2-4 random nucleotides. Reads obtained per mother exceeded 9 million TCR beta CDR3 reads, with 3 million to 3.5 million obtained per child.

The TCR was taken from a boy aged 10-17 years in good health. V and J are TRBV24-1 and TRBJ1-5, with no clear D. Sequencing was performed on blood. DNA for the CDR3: TGTGCCACCAGTGATTTGCGGGGTCAGCCCCAGCATTTT. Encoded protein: CATSDLRGQPQHF.